What follows are 29 T cell receptor beta chains derived from one specimen sequenced in a study of blood T cell repertoires in COVID-19. Sequenced by immunoSEQ multiplex PCR; TCRdb stores in-frame clones only, minus some. The table has some 400,000 clones, 90% seen once; the top ten hold around 7%. The sequenced sample consisted of peripheral blood. Every receptor here comes from a man between 18 and 35 years old with active or convalescent COVID-19.

The chain carries TRBV4-3 and TRBJ2-2; TRBD2 matches 10 bases. Germline CDR1 is LGHNA and CDR2 is YSLEER. This CDR3 is 17 amino acids long. The J segment lost 0 bases and the V segment lost 4 bases, leaving 5 bases of the junction unmatched. The CDR3 DNA follows: TGCGCCAGCAGCCTACTAGCGGGGATCGCGAACACCGGGGAGCTGTTTTTT. Translated, it gives CASSLLAGIANTGELFF.

The rearrangement uses TRBV7-9 and TRBJ2-7; no definite D call. Trimming removed 5 bases from V and 1 base from J, with 3 bases in between. The germline V gene encodes CDR1 SEHNR and CDR2 FQNEAQ (reference sequence). The CDR3 sequence is 11 residues long. The CDR3 protein is CASSTSYEQYF. The CDR3 DNA reads TGTGCCAGCAGCACATCCTACGAGCAGTACTTC. Combining the CDR3 with reference TRBV7-9 and TRBJ2-7 gives the whole variable domain DTGVSQNPRHKITKRGQNVTFRCDPISEHNRLYWYRQTLGQGPEFLTYFQNEAQLEKSRLLSDRFSAERPKGSFSTLEIQRTEQGDSAMYLCASSTSYEQYFGPGTRLTVT.

The chain combines TRBV19 with TRBJ1-4; 8 bases align to TRBD1. The germline gives CDR1 LNHDA, CDR2 SQIVND (reference sequence). CDR3 size: 14 residues. Losses at the gene ends were 3 bases for V and 7 bases for J; bases not matched to a gene: 4. The CDR3, as DNA: TGTGCCAGTAGTATTCTCCAGGGGGCTGAAAAACTGTTTTTT. It encodes CASSILQGAEKLFF.

This clone showed up just once. The chain uses TRBV29-1 and TRBJ2-7; 7 bases are a match to TRBD2. Trimming removed 0 bases from V and 0 bases from J; junction bases left unmatched: 2. The germline gives CDR1 SQVTM, CDR2 ANQGSEA. This CDR3 has 14 residues. Here the CDR3 reads CSVEDRTSSYEQYF. The CDR3 DNA reads TGCAGCGTTGAAGATCGGACTAGCTCCTACGAGCAGTACTTC.

The rearrangement uses TRBV5-6 and TRBJ1-6; D is possibly TRBD1 (5 bases). Germline CDR1 reads SGHDT; CDR2 reads YYEEEE. Trimming took off 4 bases at V and 10 bases at J, with 18 bases between the two ends. This CDR3 has 15 residues. Written as DNA, the CDR3 is TGTGCCAGCAGCGGGCGTCCGGGGGAAGGGTCACCCCTCCACTTT. Encoded protein: CASSGRPGEGSPLHF.

The V and J genes are TRBV6-5 and TRBJ2-5, with D possibly matching TRBD1 (5 bases). Per the germline V gene, CDR1 is MNHEY and CDR2 is SVGAGI. V gave up 0 bases and J gave up 2 bases, with 7 bases separating them. The CDR3 is 14 amino acids. The CDR3 loop is CASSYSTEQETQYF. The DNA of the CDR3 is TGTGCCAGCAGTTACTCGACAGAACAAGAGACCCAGTACTTC.

This clone was detected once. The CDR3 reads CATRGEGYYGYTF. In DNA form, the CDR3 reads TGCGCCACCCGTGGAGAGGGATACTATGGCTACACCTTC. The J gene is TRBJ1-2, the V gene TRBV5-1, with unresolved D. The CDR3 spans 13 residues. The ends were cut back, 9 bases at V and 3 bases at J, with 15 bases in the middle. Looked up from germline, CDR1 is SGHRS and CDR2 is YFSETQ.

Points on this clone: The junction differs from germline at one of its ends, possibly a read error. The CDR3 sequence: CASCRDTDSPSIF. DNA for the CDR3: TGTGCCAGCTGTAGGGACACCGATAGTCCCAGCATTTTT. This rearrangement joins TRBV12-3 or TRBV12-4 to TRBJ1-5, with D perhaps matching TRBD1 (6 bases). The CDR3 sequence is 13 residues long.

This clone has just one count. The chain is built from TRBV5-6 and TRBJ1-5, with 7 bases that match TRBD1. In germline, CDR1 is SGHDT, CDR2 YYEEEE. CDR3 length: 17 residues. V shed 1 base, J shed 6 bases, and the junction held 13 bases outside the gene matches. In DNA form, the CDR3 reads TGTGCCAGCAGCTTGAGCTTACGACAGGGATTCAGTCAGCCCCAGCATTTT. This translates into CASSLSLRQGFSQPQHF.

The V and J genes are TRBV18 and TRBJ2-7, with no clear D. Trimming stripped 1 base from V and 1 base from J, with 8 bases between. The CDR3 spans 14 residues. Germline V lookup: CDR1 KGHSH, CDR2 LQKENI. The CDR3: CASSPQPSSYEQYF. The DNA for the CDR3 is TGTGCCAGCTCACCACAGCCTAGTTCCTACGAGCAGTACTTC.

The V call is TRBV19, the J call TRBJ1-2, with 7 bases identical to TRBD1. Trimming cost V 5 bases and J 8 bases; bases outside gene matches: 5. The CDR3 loop spans 12 amino acids. Germline CDR1 and CDR2: LNHDA and SQIVND (reference sequence). CDR3 sequence: CASSRQGLGYTF. CDR3 nucleotides: TGTGCCAGTAGTCGACAGGGTTTGGGCTACACCTTC.

To note about this clone: Within the sample, other DNA sequences also encode this same CDR3. V usage is TRBV5-1 and J usage is TRBJ1-4; 11 bases fit TRBD1. Looked up from germline, CDR1 is SGHRS and CDR2 is YFSETQ. The CDR3 length is 14 residues. Trimming removed 4 bases from V and 7 bases from J; junction bases left unmatched: 3. In DNA form, the CDR3 reads TGCGCCAGCAGCAAGGGACAGGGGGGTGAAAAACTGTTTTTT. This sequence encodes CASSKGQGGEKLFF.

The chain combines TRBV5-1 with TRBJ1-6, with TRBD1 identical over 7 bases. The V segment lost 0 bases and the J segment 4 bases; nucleotides outside the gene matches: 4. This CDR3 spans 16 amino acids. Germline CDR1 and CDR2: SGHRS and YFSETQ. CDR3 protein: CASSLVGGAYNSPLHF. The CDR3 nucleotides read TGCGCCAGCAGCTTGGTAGGGGGCGCGTATAATTCACCCCTCCACTTT.

The chain carries TRBV18 and TRBJ1-1; 7 bases align to TRBD1. Germline-derived CDR1 and CDR2 are KGHSH and LQKENI. The junction had 10 bases not matched to a gene; V was cut back by 6 bases and J by 6 bases. The CDR3 length is 14 residues. The CDR3 DNA is TGTGCCAGCTCGTACCGGGACAGTCAGGCTGAAGCTTTCTTT. Protein product: CASSYRDSQAEAFF.

The chain combines TRBV6-2 or TRBV6-3 with TRBJ1-2, with unresolved D. The length of the CDR3 is 16 residues. CDR1 and CDR2 from the germline V gene are MNHEY and SVGEGT. V lost 3 bases to trimming and J lost 0 bases, with 14 bases between them. CDR3 in amino acids: CASSYLLFGANYGYTF. The CDR3 DNA follows: TGTGCCAGCAGTTATTTATTGTTCGGGGCTAACTATGGCTACACCTTC.

The chain carries TRBV18 and TRBJ1-1; 7 bases are shared with TRBD1. The CDR3 runs to 16 residues. CDR1 KGHSH and CDR2 LQKENI come from the germline V gene. J was trimmed by 2 bases and V by 3 bases; bases with no gene match: 9. Here the CDR3 DNA reads TGTGCCAGCTCACCGGCATGGGACAGCGTAAACACTGAAGCTTTCTTT. Translating gives CASSPAWDSVNTEAFF.

The rearrangement uses TRBV7-2 and TRBJ2-7; TRBD2 matches at 10 bases. CDR3 length: 13 amino acids. CDR1 and CDR2 (germline): SGHTA, FQGNSA. With 4 bases clipped from V and 12 bases from J, the junction kept 9 bases outside the gene matches. The CDR3 reads CASSSGLATMLYF. The CDR3, as DNA: TGTGCCAGCAGCTCGGGACTAGCGACTATGCTGTACTTC.

The count of this clone is one. The chain couples TRBV15 to TRBJ2-7, with D possibly matching TRBD1 (6 bases). Trimming pared 0 bases from V and 0 bases from J, leaving 9 bases between. CDR3 length: 15 amino acids. Germline CDR1 reads LNHNV; CDR2 reads YYDKDF (reference sequence). The CDR3 DNA follows: TGTGCCACCAGCAGAGATGGGACACTCTCCTACGAGCAGTACTTC. It translates to CATSRDGTLSYEQYF.

This sequence joins TRBV7-3 and TRBJ2-3, with 11 nucleotides matching TRBD2. CDR3 length: 16 residues. The V gene end was trimmed by 4 bases and the J gene end by 2 bases; junction bases not matched to a gene: 5. Germline loops: CDR1 SGHTA, CDR2 FQGTGA. The CDR3 DNA follows: TGTGCCAGCAGCTCCTTAGCGGGGGGGGACACAGATACGCAGTATTTT. It encodes CASSSLAGGDTDTQYF.

This chain connects TRBV6-1 to TRBJ2-7, with 7 bases that match TRBD2. The junction had 9 bases not matched to a gene; V was cut back by 4 bases and J by 0 bases. This CDR3 contains 16 residues. CDR1 is MNHNS, CDR2 SASEGT, per germline. Here the CDR3 reads CASSAPRGGGSYEQYF. CDR3 DNA: TGTGCCAGCAGTGCCCCTCGGGGCGGGGGCTCCTACGAGCAGTACTTC.

The rearrangement uses TRBV6-6 and TRBJ2-7, with no clear D. V lost 5 bases, J lost 3 bases, and 8 bases lay in between. Germline V lookup: CDR1 MNHNY, CDR2 SVGAGI (reference sequence). The CDR3 consists of 12 residues. In DNA form, the CDR3 reads TGTGCCAGCAGTCAAGAGAGCTACGAGCAGTACTTC. Protein: CASSQESYEQYF.

CDR3 coding DNA: TGTGCCAGCAGTTGGATCGGACTAGCGGGAGAAGAGACCCAGTACTTC. Translation gives CASSWIGLAGEETQYF. V is TRBV28 and J is TRBJ2-5, with 13 nucleotides matching TRBD2. The trim removed 4 bases at V and 3 bases at J, leaving 5 bases unmatched. Germline CDR1 and CDR2: MDHEN and SYDVKM. The CDR3 consists of 16 residues.

The J gene is TRBJ2-3, the V gene TRBV6-5, with TRBD2 identical over 7 bases. CDR3 size: 16 residues. V trimming: 2 bases; J trimming: 2 bases; junction bases outside the gene matches: 7. The germline V gene has CDR1 MNHEY and CDR2 SVGAGI. The CDR3 DNA reads TGTGCCAGCAGTTACGAGTTGGGAGGGAACACAGATACGCAGTATTTT. Translating gives CASSYELGGNTDTQYF.

This chain joins TRBV28 and TRBJ2-5; D is possibly TRBD1 (6 bases). Trimming removed 6 bases at V and 5 bases at J, with 19 bases between. CDR1 MDHEN and CDR2 SYDVKM come from the germline V gene. The CDR3 spans 15 residues. CDR3 in amino acids: CASSPGRTRGETQYF. Here the CDR3 DNA reads TGTGCCAGCAGCCCCGGGCGGACCAGGGGTGAGACCCAGTACTTC.

A word on this clone: One junction end disagrees with the germline gene, perhaps due to a read error. The chain couples TRBV28 to TRBJ2-6, with a weak D call TRBD2 (6 bases). The CDR3 spans 15 residues. The germline V gene has CDR1 MDHEN and CDR2 SYDVKM. CDR3 sequence reads: CASSPGSAGANVLTF. In DNA form, the CDR3 reads TGTGCCAGCAGTCCCGGGAGTGCTGGGGCCAACGTGCTGACTTTC.

The chain recombines TRBV28 with TRBJ1-5; possible D gene TRBD1, 6 bases. This CDR3 contains 15 residues. Germline CDR1 MDHEN, CDR2 SYDVKM. V dropped 5 bases and J dropped 3 bases, with 14 bases sitting between them. The DNA of the CDR3 is TGTGCCAGCAGTACCCCGGGACAAGTCAATCAGCCCCAGCATTTT. Encoded protein: CASSTPGQVNQPQHF.

The chain uses TRBV5-1 and TRBJ1-1, with a tentative D call TRBD1 (6 bases). CDR1 is SGHRS and CDR2 is YFSETQ in the germline V gene. V gave up 0 bases and J gave up 1 base, with 13 bases separating them. CDR3 length: 16 amino acids. In nucleotides, the CDR3 is TGCGCCAGCAGCTTGGGCTACAGGGTAGGGAACACTGAAGCTTTCTTT. It yields the protein CASSLGYRVGNTEAFF. Supplemented by reference TRBV5-1 and TRBJ1-1, the full variable domain reads KAGVTQTPRYLIKTRGQQVTLSCSPISGHRSVSWYQQTPGQGLQFLFEYFSETQRNKGNFPGRFSGRQFSNSRSEMNVSTLELGDSALYLCASSLGYRVGNTEAFFGQGTRLTVV.

The chain employs TRBV24-1 and TRBJ2-3; TRBD1 matches 7 bases. Looked up from germline, CDR1 is KGHDR and CDR2 is SFDVKD. Trimming removed 3 bases from V and 2 bases from J; junction bases left unmatched: 7. The CDR3 extends over 16 amino acids. In DNA form, the CDR3 reads TGTGCCACCAGTGATGACAGGGCGTCTGCCACAGATACGCAGTATTTT. Translated, it gives CATSDDRASATDTQYF.

The rearrangement uses TRBV19 and TRBJ1-1, with TRBD1 identical over 7 bases. The germline V gene has CDR1 LNHDA and CDR2 SQIVND (reference sequence). This CDR3 is built from 16 residues. The V gene end was trimmed by 4 bases and the J gene end by 0 bases; junction bases not matched to a gene: 8. In nucleotides, the CDR3 is TGTGCCAGTAGTAAGGGGACAGCCTATATGAACACTGAAGCTTTCTTT. Translating it yields CASSKGTAYMNTEAFF.